Following are 6 T cell receptor beta chains from one sample sequenced in a study of blood T cell repertoires in COVID-19. Clones were sequenced by immunoSEQ multiplex PCR, and TCRdb holds only the in-frame ones, with some missing. The repertoire includes about 160,000 clones, approximately 81% of them detected once, and roughly 8.3% sits in the top ten. Sequenced: peripheral blood. The receptors were gathered from a woman aged 55-69 years with COVID-19, enrolled during active disease.

The V call is TRBV19, the J call TRBJ2-7; tentative D call: TRBD1 (6 bases). This CDR3 region has 17 residues. Germline V gives CDR1 LNHDA, CDR2 SQIVND (reference sequence). The ends were cut back, 5 bases at V and 0 bases at J, with 20 bases in the middle. In DNA form, the CDR3 reads TGTGCCAGTAGTTCCGGGACACACACCGTCAGCTCCTACGAGCAGTACTTC. The encoded protein is CASSSGTHTVSSYEQYF.

This chain uses TRBV30 with TRBJ1-5; D perhaps matches TRBD1 (5 bases). CDR1 is GTSNPN, CDR2 SVGIG, per germline (reference sequence). The CDR3 consists of 13 residues. V was cut by 6 bases and J by 5 bases, with 14 bases left in between. Here the CDR3 DNA reads TGTGCCTGCACCCAGGGTAACGATCAGCCCCAGCATTTT. It yields the protein CACTQGNDQPQHF.

This chain links TRBV3-1 (or the pseudogene TRBV3-2) with TRBJ1-5; 7 bases align to TRBD1. This CDR3 is 16 amino acids long. Germline V CDR1 and CDR2: LGHDT, YNNKEL (reference sequence). The V and J ends lost 1 base and 0 bases, in that order; junction bases with no gene match: 3. The CDR3 here is CASSQGTGYSNQPQHF. The DNA for the CDR3 is TGTGCCAGCAGCCAAGGGACAGGTTATAGCAATCAGCCCCAGCATTTT.

The chain joins TRBV7-3 to TRBJ2-7; D remains unclear. There are 16 residues in the CDR3. The germline CDR1 and CDR2 sequences are SGHTA and FQGTGA. Trimming stripped 5 bases from V and 6 bases from J, with 23 bases between. CDR3 nucleotides: TGTGCCAGCAGCCCATCGCCGGCCGCAGGCCTACGCGAGCAGTACGTC. It translates to CASSPSPAAGLREQYV.

V is TRBV6-5 and J is TRBJ1-6; D is uncertain. The CDR3 totals 12 residues. Germline assignment: CDR1 MNHEY and CDR2 SVGAGI. V was trimmed by 6 bases and J by 8 bases, leaving 8 bases between them. CDR3 nucleotide sequence: TGTGCCAGCAGCCGGCAGGATTCACCCCTCCACTTT. It is translated as CASSRQDSPLHF.

The chain carries TRBV7-2 and TRBJ2-5; 7 bases align to TRBD1. V trimming: 3 bases; J trimming: 2 bases; junction bases outside the gene matches: 3. The CDR3 runs 14 residues. CDR1 SGHTA and CDR2 FQGNSA come from the germline V gene. CDR3 sequence reads: CASSLTGSQETQYF. The CDR3 region has the DNA TGTGCCAGCAGCTTGACAGGGTCACAAGAGACCCAGTACTTC.